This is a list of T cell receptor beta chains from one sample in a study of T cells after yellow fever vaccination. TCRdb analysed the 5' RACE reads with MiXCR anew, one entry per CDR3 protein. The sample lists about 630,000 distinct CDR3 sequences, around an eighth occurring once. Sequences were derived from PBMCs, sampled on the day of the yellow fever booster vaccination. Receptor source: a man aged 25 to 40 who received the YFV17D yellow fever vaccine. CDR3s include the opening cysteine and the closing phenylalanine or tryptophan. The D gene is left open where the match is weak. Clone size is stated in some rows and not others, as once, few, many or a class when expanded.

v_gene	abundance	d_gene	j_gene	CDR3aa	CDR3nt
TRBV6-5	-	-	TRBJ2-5	CASSYGRTETQYF	TGTGCCAGCAGTTACGGGAGGACTGAGACCCAGTACTTC
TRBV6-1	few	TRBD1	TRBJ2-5	CASRILGQDYAQETQYF	TGTGCCAGCAGAATCCTTGGACAGGATTATGCCCAAGAGACCCAGTACTTC
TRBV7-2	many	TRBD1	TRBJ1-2	CASSLGGQGPGYTF	TGTGCCAGCAGCTTAGGGGGACAGGGTCCTGGCTACACCTTC
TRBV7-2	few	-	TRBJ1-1	CASSSGRSPGTEAFF	TGTGCCAGCAGCTCGGGACGAAGCCCGGGCACTGAAGCTTTCTTT
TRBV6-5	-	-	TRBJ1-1	CASKEANTEAFF	TGTGCCAGCAAGGAAGCGAACACTGAAGCTTTCTTT
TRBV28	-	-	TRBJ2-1	CASGLLVAVDGNEQFF	TGTGCCAGCGGCCTTTTAGTAGCGGTCGATGGGAATGAGCAGTTCTTC
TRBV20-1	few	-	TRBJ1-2	CAKEPKGNYGYTF	TGCGCAAAGGAGCCGAAGGGCAACTATGGCTACACCTTC
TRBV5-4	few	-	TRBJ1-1	CASSYTGFVIGAEAFF	TGTGCCAGCAGCTATACAGGGTTCGTTATCGGCGCTGAAGCTTTCTTT
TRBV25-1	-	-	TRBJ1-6	CASRTSTETNSPLHF	TGTGCCAGCAGGACCTCGACAGAAACGAATTCACCCCTCCACTTT
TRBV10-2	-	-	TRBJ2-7	CASSESWKASYEQYF	TGCGCCAGCAGTGAGTCGTGGAAAGCGTCCTACGAGCAGTACTTC
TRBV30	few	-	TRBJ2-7	CAWSTDRYEQYF	TGTGCCTGGAGTACGGACCGATACGAGCAGTACTTC
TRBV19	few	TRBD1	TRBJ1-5	CASRRITGGVVNQPQHF	TGTGCCAGTAGAAGGATCACAGGGGGCGTCGTCAATCAGCCCCAGCATTTT
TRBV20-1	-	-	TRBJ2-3	CSATQGGHTDTQYF	TGCAGTGCTACCCAGGGGGGGCACACAGATACGCAGTATTTT
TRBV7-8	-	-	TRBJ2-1	CASSLTTGRNNEQFF	TGTGCCAGCAGCTTAACGACGGGACGAAACAATGAGCAGTTCTTC
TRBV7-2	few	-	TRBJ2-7	CASSMGAYPYEQYF	TGTGCCAGCAGCATGGGAGCATACCCATACGAGCAGTACTTC
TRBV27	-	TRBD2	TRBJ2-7	CASSPHRSGRAGNEQYF	TGTGCCAGCAGTCCCCACCGTAGCGGGAGGGCCGGGAACGAGCAGTACTTC
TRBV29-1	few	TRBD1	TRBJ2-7	CSVAQGVAYEQYF	TGCAGCGTAGCTCAGGGGGTCGCCTACGAGCAGTACTTC
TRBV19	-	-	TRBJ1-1	CASSIGLTNTEAFF	TGTGCCAGTAGTATTGGACTGACGAACACTGAAGCTTTCTTT
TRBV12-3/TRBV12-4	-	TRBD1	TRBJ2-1	CASSLNRGDNEQFF	TGTGCCAGCAGTTTAAACAGGGGAGACAATGAGCAGTTCTTC
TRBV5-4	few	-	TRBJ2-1	CASSLNKERDEQFF	TGTGCCAGCAGCCTTAATAAGGAGCGTGATGAGCAGTTCTTC
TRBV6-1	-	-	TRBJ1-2	CASITSDLGLYGYTF	TGTGCCAGCATCACCAGTGATCTGGGGCTCTATGGCTACACCTTC
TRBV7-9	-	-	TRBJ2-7	CASSNPRQSYEQYF	TGTGCCAGCAGCAATCCGCGACAGAGCTACGAGCAGTACTTC
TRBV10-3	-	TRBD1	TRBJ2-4	CASSGGELAKNIQYF	TGTGCCAGCTCAGGGGGCGAATTGGCCAAAAACATTCAGTACTTC
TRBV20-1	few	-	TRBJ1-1	CSAPRGYYTEAFF	TGCAGTGCCCCGAGGGGATACTACACTGAAGCTTTCTTT
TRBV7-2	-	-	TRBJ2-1	CASSSSFEQFF	TGTGCCAGCAGCTCTAGCTTTGAGCAGTTCTTC
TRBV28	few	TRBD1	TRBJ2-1	CASSLPGGDYNEQFF	TGTGCCAGCAGTTTACCAGGGGGTGACTACAATGAGCAGTTCTTC
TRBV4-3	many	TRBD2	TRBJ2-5	CASSQGLAAGMTQYF	TGCGCCAGCAGCCAGGGACTAGCGGCAGGGATGACCCAGTACTTC
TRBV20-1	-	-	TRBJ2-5	CSARVEEQETQYF	TGCAGTGCTAGAGTGGAAGAACAAGAGACCCAGTACTTC
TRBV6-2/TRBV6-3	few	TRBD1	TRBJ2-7	CASSYPGQAVSYEQYF	TGTGCCAGCAGTTACCCCGGACAGGCCGTCTCCTACGAGCAGTACTTC
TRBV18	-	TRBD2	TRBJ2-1	CASSLGASGSRNEQFF	TGTGCCAGCTCCCTCGGAGCTAGCGGGAGTCGGAATGAGCAGTTCTTC
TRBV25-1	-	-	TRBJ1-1	CASSEGGRGDNTEAFF	TGTGCCAGCAGTGAAGGGGGCCGGGGGGACAACACTGAAGCTTTCTTT
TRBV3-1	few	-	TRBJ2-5	CASSQAGKRTETQYF	TGTGCCAGCAGCCAAGCGGGAAAGCGGACAGAGACCCAGTACTTC
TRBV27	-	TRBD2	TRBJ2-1	CASRHLGTQTSGGSYNEQFF	TGTGCCAGCAGACACCTCGGGACACAAACTAGCGGGGGGTCCTACAATGAGCAGTTCTTC
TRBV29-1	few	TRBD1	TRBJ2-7	CSVEVAGGPYEQYF	TGCAGCGTTGAAGTGGCAGGGGGCCCCTACGAGCAGTACTTC
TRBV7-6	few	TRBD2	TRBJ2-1	CASSRPALAGNNEQFF	TGTGCCAGCAGCCGACCCGCACTAGCGGGGAACAATGAGCAGTTCTTC
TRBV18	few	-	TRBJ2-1	CASSPVEGAYNEQFF	TGTGCCAGCTCACCGGTCGAGGGGGCCTACAATGAGCAGTTCTTC
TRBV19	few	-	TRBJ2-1	CASGRESYNEQFF	TGTGCCAGTGGCAGGGAATCCTACAATGAGCAGTTCTTC
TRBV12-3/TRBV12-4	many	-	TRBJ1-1	CASSLGDSGAEAFF	TGTGCCAGCAGTTTGGGGGATTCGGGTGCTGAAGCTTTCTTT
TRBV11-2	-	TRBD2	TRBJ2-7	CASSLTSGSLDEQYF	TGTGCCAGCAGCTTAACTAGCGGGAGTCTCGACGAGCAGTACTTC
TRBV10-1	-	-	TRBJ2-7	CASSEQQGLEQYF	TGCGCCAGCAGTGAGCAACAGGGTCTCGAGCAGTACTTC
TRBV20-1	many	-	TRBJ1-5	CSATGTANQPQHF	TGCAGTGCTACCGGGACTGCTAATCAGCCCCAGCATTTT